The TCR beta chain under discussion was sequenced for a study of cytomegalovirus exposure and HLA in healthy donors. General observations from the study: As a later analysis revealed, the rate of TCR association differed by HLA locus, with DRB1 most and HLA-C fewest. CMV serostatus was the only recorded immune exposure for donors. A further, later analysis showed that HLA-associated TCR beta chains (compared with equally common others) were more clonally expanded. Usually a TCR sequence was rare, but some public TCRs were found in many donors.

About this clone: Its cognate antigen is unknown.

The CDR3 extends over 14 amino acids. Germline lookup yields CDR1 SGHRS and CDR2 YFSETQ. With 2 bases removed from V and 5 bases from J, the gap between germline ends came to 10 bases. This PCR relied on a set of 60 Vbeta primers and 13 Jbeta primers. Produced via immunoSEQ multiplex PCR; TCRdb's table is partial and in-frame only. The table has 150,000 to 200,000 clones, 65% to 80% seen once; the top ten hold 7%. The sequenced sample consisted of PBMCs. The sequence derives from a middle-aged woman in good health and CMV-seropositive. The chain links TRBV5-1 to TRBJ2-2, with D perhaps matching TRBD2 (5 bases). The CDR3 protein is CASSLVEATGELFF. CDR3 DNA: TGCGCCAGCAGCTTAGTGGAGGCAACCGGGGAGCTGTTTTTT.